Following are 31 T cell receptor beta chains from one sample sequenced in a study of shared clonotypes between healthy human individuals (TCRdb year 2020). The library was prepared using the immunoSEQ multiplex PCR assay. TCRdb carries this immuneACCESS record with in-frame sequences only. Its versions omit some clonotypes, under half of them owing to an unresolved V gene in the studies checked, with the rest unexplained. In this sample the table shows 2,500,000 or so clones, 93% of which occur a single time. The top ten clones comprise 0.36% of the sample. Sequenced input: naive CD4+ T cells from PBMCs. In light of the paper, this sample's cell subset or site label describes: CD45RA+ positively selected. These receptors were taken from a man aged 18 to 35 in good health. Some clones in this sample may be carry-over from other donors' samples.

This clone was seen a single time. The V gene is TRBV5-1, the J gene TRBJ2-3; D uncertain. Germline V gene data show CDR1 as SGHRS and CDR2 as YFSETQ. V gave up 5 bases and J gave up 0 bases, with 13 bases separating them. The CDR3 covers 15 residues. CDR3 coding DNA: TGCGCCAGCAGTCCCCTGGGCGGTAGCACAGATACGCAGTATTTT. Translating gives CASSPLGGSTDTQYF.

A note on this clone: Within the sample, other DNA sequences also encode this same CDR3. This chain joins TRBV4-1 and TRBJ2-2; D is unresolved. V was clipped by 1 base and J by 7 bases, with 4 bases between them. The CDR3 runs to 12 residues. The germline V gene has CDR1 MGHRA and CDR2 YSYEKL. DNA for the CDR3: TGCGCCAGCAGCCAAGTTGGCGGGGAGCTGTTTTTT. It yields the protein CASSQVGGELFF.

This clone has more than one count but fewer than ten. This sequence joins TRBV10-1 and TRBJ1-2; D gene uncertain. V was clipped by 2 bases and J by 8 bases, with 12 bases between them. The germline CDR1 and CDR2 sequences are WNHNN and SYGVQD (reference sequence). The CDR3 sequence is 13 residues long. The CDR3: CASSERTEEGYTF. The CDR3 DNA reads TGCGCCAGCAGTGAGCGGACGGAGGAAGGCTACACCTTC.

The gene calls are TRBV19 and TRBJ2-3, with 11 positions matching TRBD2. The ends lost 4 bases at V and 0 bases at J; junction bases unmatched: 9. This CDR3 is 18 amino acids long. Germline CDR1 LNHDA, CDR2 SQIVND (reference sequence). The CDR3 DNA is TGTGCCAGTAGTAAGTGGACGACTAGCGGGACTAGCACAGATACGCAGTATTTT. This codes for CASSKWTTSGTSTDTQYF. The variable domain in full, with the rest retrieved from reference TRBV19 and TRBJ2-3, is DGGITQSPKYLFRKEGQNVTLSCEQNLNHDAMYWYRQDPGQGLRLIYYSQIVNDFQKGDIAEGYSVSREKKESFPLTVTSAQKNPTAFYLCASSKWTTSGTSTDTQYFGPGTRLTVL.

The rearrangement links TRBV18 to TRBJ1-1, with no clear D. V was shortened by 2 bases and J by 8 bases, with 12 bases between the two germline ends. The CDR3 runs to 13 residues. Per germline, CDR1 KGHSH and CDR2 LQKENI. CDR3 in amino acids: CASSPDQMTEAFF. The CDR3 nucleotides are TGTGCCAGCTCACCAGACCAGATGACCGAAGCTTTCTTT.

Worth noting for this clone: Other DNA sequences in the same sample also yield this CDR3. The DNA for the CDR3 is TGTGCCAGCAGCTTGCGAGAGACCCAGTACTTC. It encodes CASSLRETQYF. The chain links TRBV11-2 to TRBJ2-5, with D uncertain. V lost 3 bases to trimming and J lost 4 bases, with 3 bases between them. This CDR3 region has 11 residues. Germline values: CDR1 SGHAT, CDR2 FQNNGV. Filled out from reference TRBV11-2 and TRBJ2-5, the complete variable domain reads EAGVAQSPRYKIIEKRQSVAFWCNPISGHATLYWYQQILGQGPKLLIQFQNNGVVDDSQLPKDRFSAERLKGVDSTLKIQPAKLEDSAVYLCASSLRETQYFGPGTRLLVL.

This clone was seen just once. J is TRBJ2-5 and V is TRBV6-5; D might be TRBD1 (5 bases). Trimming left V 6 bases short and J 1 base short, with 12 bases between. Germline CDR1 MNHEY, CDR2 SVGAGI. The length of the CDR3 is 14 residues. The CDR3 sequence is CASSPQVAQETQYF. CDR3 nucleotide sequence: TGTGCCAGCAGCCCACAGGTCGCCCAAGAGACCCAGTACTTC.

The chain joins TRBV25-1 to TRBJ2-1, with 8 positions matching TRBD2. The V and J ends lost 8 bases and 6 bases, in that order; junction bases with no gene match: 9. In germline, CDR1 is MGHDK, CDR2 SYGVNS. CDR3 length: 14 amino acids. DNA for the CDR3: TGTGCCAGCTCGCAAGCGGGAGTTCTCAATGAGCAGTTCTTC. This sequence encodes CASSQAGVLNEQFF. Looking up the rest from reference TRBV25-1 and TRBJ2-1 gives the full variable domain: EADIYQTPRYLVIGTGKKITLECSQTMGHDKMYWYQQDPGMELHLIHYSYGVNSTEKGDLSSESTVSRIRTEHFPLTLESARPSHTSQYLCASSQAGVLNEQFFGPGTRLTVL.

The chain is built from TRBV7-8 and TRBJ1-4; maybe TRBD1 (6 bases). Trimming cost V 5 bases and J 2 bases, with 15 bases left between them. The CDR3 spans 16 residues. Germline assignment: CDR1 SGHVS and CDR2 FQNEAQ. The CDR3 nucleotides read TGTGCCAGCAGCCGACAGGACCCTTCCACTAATGAAAAACTGTTTTTT. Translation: CASSRQDPSTNEKLFF.

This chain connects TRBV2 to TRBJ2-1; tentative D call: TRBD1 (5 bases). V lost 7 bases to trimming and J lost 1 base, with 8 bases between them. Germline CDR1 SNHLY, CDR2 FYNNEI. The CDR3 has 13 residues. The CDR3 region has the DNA TGTGCCAGCAACCAGGGTTCCTACAATGAGCAGTTCTTC. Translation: CASNQGSYNEQFF. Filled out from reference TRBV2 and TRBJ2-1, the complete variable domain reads EPEVTQTPSHQVTQMGQEVILRCVPISNHLYFYWYRQILGQKVEFLVSFYNNEISEKSEIFDDQFSVERPDGSNFTLKIRSTKLEDSAMYFCASNQGSYNEQFFGPGTRLTVL.

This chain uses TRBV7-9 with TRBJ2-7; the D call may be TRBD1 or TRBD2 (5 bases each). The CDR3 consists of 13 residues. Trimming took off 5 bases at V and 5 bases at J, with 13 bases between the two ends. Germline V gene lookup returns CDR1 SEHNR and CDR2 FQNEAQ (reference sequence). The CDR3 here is CASSSGQWDEQYF. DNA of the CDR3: TGTGCCAGCAGCAGCGGACAATGGGACGAGCAGTACTTC.

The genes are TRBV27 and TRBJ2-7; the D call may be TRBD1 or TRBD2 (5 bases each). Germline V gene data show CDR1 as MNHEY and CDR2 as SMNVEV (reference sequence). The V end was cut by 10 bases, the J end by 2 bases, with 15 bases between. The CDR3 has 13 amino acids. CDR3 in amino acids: CATSRDPTYEQYF. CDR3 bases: TGTGCCACGAGTCGGGACCCCACCTACGAGCAGTACTTC.

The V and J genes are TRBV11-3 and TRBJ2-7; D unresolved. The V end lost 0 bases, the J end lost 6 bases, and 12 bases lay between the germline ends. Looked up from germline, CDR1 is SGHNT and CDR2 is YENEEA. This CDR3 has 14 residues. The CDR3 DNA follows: TGTGCCAGCAGCTTAGACAGGTGGATTGGCGAGCAGTACTTC. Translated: CASSLDRWIGEQYF. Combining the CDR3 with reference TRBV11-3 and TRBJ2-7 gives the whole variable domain EAGVVQSPRYKIIEKKQPVAFWCNPISGHNTLYWYLQNLGQGPELLIRYENEEAVDDSQLPKDRFSAERLKGVDSTLKIQPAELGDSAVYLCASSLDRWIGEQYFGPGTRLTVT.

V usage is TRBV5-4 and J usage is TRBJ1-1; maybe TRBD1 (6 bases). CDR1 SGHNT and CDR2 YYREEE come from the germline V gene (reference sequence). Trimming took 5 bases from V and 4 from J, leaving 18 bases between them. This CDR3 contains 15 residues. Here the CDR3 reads CASRGAGRRSTEAFF. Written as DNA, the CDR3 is TGTGCCAGCAGGGGGGCGGGACGAAGGAGCACTGAAGCTTTCTTT.

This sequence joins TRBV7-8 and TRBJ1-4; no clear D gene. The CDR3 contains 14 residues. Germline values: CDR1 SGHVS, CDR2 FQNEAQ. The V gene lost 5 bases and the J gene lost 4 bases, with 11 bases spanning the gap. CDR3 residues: CASSLRDNNEKLFF. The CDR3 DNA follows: TGTGCCAGCAGCCTCCGGGATAATAATGAAAAACTGTTTTTT.

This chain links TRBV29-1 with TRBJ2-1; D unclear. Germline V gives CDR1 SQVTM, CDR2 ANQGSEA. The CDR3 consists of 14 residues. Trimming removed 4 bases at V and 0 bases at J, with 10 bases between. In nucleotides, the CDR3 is TGCAGCGTTGTTTGGGCTAGCTCCTACAATGAGCAGTTCTTC. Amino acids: CSVVWASSYNEQFF.

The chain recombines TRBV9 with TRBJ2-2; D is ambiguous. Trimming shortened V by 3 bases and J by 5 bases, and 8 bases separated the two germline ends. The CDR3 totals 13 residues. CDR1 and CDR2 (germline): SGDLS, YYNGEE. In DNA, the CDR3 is TGTGCCAGCAGCGGAACGGAGACCGGGGAGCTGTTTTTT. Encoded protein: CASSGTETGELFF.

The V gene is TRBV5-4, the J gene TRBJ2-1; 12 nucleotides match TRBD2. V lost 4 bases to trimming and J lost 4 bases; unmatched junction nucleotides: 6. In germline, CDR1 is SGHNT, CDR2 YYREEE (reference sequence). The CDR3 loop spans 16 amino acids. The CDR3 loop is CASSPPTSGRYNEQFF. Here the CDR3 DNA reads TGTGCCAGCAGCCCGCCCACTAGCGGGAGGTACAATGAGCAGTTCTTC.

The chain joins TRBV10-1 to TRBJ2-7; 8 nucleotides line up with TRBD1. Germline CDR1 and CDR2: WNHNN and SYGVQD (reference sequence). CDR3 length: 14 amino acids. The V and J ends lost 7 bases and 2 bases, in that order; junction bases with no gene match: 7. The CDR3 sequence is CASIPDRDTYEQYF. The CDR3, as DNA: TGCGCCAGCATCCCGGACAGGGACACCTACGAGCAGTACTTC.

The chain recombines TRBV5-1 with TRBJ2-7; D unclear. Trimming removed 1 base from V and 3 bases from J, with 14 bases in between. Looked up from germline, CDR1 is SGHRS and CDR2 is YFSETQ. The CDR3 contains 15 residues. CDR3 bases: TGCGCCAGCAGCTTGCGACTTTCAGGTAACTACGAGCAGTACTTC. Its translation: CASSLRLSGNYEQYF.

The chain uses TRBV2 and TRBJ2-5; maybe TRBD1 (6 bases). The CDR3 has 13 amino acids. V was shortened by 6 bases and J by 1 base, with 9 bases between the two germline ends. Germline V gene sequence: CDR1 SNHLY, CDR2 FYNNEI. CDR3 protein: CASRSGVQETQYF. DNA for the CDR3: TGTGCCAGCAGGTCAGGGGTCCAAGAGACCCAGTACTTC.

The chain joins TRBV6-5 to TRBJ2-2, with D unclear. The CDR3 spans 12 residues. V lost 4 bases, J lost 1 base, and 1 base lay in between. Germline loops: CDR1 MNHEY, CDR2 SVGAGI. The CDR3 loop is CASSWNTGELFF. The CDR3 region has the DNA TGTGCCAGCAGTTGGAACACCGGGGAGCTGTTTTTT.

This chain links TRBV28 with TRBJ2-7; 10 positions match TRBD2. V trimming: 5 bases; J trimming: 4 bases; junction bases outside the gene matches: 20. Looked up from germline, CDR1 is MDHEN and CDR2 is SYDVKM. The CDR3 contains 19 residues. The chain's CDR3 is CASSLPSGLAVPVLYEQYF. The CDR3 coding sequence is TGTGCCAGCAGTCTCCCTTCAGGACTAGCGGTCCCCGTACTTTACGAGCAGTACTTC.

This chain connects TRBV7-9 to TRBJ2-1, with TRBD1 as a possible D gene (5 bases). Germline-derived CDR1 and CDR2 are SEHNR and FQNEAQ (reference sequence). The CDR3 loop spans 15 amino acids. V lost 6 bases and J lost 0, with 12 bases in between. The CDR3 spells CASSRQFPSYNEQFF. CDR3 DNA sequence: TGTGCCAGCAGTCGACAGTTCCCCTCCTACAATGAGCAGTTCTTC.

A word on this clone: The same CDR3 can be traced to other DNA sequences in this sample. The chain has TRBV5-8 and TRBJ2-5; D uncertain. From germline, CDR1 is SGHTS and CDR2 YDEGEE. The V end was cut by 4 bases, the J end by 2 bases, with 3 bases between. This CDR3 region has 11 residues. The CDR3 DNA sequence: TGTGCCAGCAGCCTTCAAGAGACCCAGTACTTC. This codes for CASSLQETQYF.

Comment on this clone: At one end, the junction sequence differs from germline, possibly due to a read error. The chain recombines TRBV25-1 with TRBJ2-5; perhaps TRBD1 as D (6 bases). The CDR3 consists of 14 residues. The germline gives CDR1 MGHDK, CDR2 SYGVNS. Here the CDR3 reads CASTPSGAPGIKDF. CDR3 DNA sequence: TGTGCCAGCACCCCGTCAGGGGCCCCGGGGATAAAGGACTTC.

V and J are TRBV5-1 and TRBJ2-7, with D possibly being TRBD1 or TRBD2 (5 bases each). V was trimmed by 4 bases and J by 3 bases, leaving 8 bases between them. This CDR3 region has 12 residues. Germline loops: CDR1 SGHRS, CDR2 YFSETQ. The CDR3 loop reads CASSPRGYEQYF. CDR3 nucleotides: TGCGCCAGCAGCCCGAGGGGCTACGAGCAGTACTTC.

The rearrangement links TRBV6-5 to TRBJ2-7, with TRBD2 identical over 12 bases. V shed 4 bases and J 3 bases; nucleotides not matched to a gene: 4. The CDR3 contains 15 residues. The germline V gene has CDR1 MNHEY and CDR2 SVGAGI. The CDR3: CASSSGTSGLYEQYF. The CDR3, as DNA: TGTGCCAGCAGTTCCGGGACTAGCGGGCTCTACGAGCAGTACTTC.

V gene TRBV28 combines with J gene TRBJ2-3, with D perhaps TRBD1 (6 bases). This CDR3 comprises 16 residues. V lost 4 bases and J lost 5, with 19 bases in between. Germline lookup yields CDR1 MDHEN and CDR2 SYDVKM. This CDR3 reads CASSSPDSRMVDTQYF. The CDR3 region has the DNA TGTGCCAGCAGTTCCCCGGACAGTAGGATGGTAGATACGCAGTATTTT.

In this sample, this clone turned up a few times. This CDR3 reads CASNDLSPQGIPYGYTF. CDR3 coding DNA: TGTGCCAGCAACGACCTATCGCCGCAGGGGATCCCCTATGGCTACACCTTC. This chain connects TRBV28 to TRBJ1-2; a weak D match, TRBD1 (6 bases). The CDR3 runs to 17 residues. The germline gives CDR1 MDHEN, CDR2 SYDVKM. Trimming stripped 7 bases from V and 4 bases from J, with 25 bases between.

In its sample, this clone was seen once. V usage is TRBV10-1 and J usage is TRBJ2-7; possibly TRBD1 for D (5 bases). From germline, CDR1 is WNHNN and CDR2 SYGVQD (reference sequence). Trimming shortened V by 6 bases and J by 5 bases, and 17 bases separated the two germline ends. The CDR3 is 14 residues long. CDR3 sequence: CASSRVPNLDEQYF. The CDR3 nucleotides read TGCGCCAGCAGCAGGGTCCCCAACCTCGACGAGCAGTACTTC.